This is a list of T cell receptor beta chains from one sample in a study of beta chain features in type 1 diabetes. Produced via immunoSEQ multiplex PCR; TCRdb's table is partial and in-frame only. The data contain hundreds of thousands of clones, around 15% of them seen just once; the ten biggest clones take up 0.022%. The sequencing input was naive CD4+ T cells from blood. These receptors originate from a man aged 18 to 35 with type 1 diabetes. The CDR3 runs from the conserved cysteine through the conserved F or W. A D gene is named only where the DNA matches it firmly. Clone size appears in some rows only: once, few, many, or a class for an expanded clone.

clone size	V gene	D gene	J gene	CDR3 DNA	CDR3 protein
few	TRBV2	.	TRBJ2-3	TGTGCCAGCAGTGAGGAGTGGAGTGGGGCAGATACGCAGTATTTT	CASSEEWSGADTQYF
few	TRBV30	.	TRBJ1-4	TGTGCCTGGGGTTTCGGACGGGATGAAAAACTGTTTTTT	CAWGFGRDEKLFF
.	TRBV5-1	TRBD1	TRBJ2-3	TGCGCCAGCAGCCCGGGACAGCCGGGGTCAGATACGCAGTATTTT	CASSPGQPGSDTQYF
few	TRBV10-3	TRBD1	TRBJ2-6	TGTGCCATCAGACGGGACAGGGAGATCTCTGGGGCCAACGTCCTGACTTTC	CAIRRDREISGANVLTF
few	TRBV2	.	TRBJ1-2	TGTGCCAGCAGTGAAGCTTTGCTGAATGGCTACACCTTC	CASSEALLNGYTF
.	TRBV5-1	.	TRBJ2-5	TGCGCCAGCAGCTTCGGTAGTCAAGAGACCCAGTACTTC	CASSFGSQETQYF
.	TRBV11-2	.	TRBJ2-2	TGTGCCAGCAGCTTAGATCCCAGGAGCGCGACATTCACCGGGGAGCTGTTTTTT	CASSLDPRSATFTGELFF
few	TRBV10-3	TRBD1	TRBJ2-1	TGTGCCAGCTGGGGGGCAGGGGGCCGCGATGAGCAGTTCTTC	CASWGAGGRDEQFF
few	TRBV5-4	TRBD1	TRBJ2-1	TGTGCCAGCAGCCGACAGGGCAATGAGCAGTTCTTC	CASSRQGNEQFF
few	TRBV10-3	TRBD1	TRBJ2-1	TGTGCCATCAGTGAGTCTGGACAGGTCAATGAGCAGTTCTTC	CAISESGQVNEQFF
few	TRBV7-9	.	TRBJ1-1	TGTGCCAGCAGAGGCAATGGTCGAGGGAGGAACACTGAAGCTTTCTTT	CASRGNGRGRNTEAFF
few	TRBV11-3	.	TRBJ1-1	TGTGCCAGCAGCTTAGATAGGTGGGGGGCGAGGAACACTGAAGCTTTCTTT	CASSLDRWGARNTEAFF
few	TRBV5-1	TRBD1	TRBJ1-1	TGCGCCAGCAACTCTAGGACCTCAGGGGGGAACACTGAAGCTTTCTTT	CASNSRTSGGNTEAFF
.	TRBV7-9	.	TRBJ2-5	TGTGCCAGCAGCACCGCCCGGGAGTCCAGGGAGACCCAGTACTTC	CASSTARESRETQYF
few	TRBV2	.	TRBJ2-5	TGTGCCAGCAGCACCGGGTCTCAAGAGACCCAGTACTTC	CASSTGSQETQYF
few	TRBV15	.	TRBJ2-5	TGTGCCACCAGCAGAGATTGGGCAGGCCGGGAGACCCAGTACTTC	CATSRDWAGRETQYF
.	TRBV4-2	TRBD1	TRBJ1-2	TGTGCCAGCAGCCAAGATCAGGGGCAGGGGGTCTGGGGCTACACCTTC	CASSQDQGQGVWGYTF
many	TRBV10-3	TRBD1	TRBJ1-2	TGTGCCATCAGGAAGGAGGGACAGCCGGATGGCTACACCTTC	CAIRKEGQPDGYTF
.	TRBV5-6	TRBD1	TRBJ1-6	TGTGCCAGCTGGAAAGGGGGCTATTTGGAAAATTCACCCCTCCACTTT	CASWKGGYLENSPLHF
.	TRBV15	.	TRBJ2-5	TGTGCCACCAGCAGAGCTGCCCAAGAGACCCAGTACTTC	CATSRAAQETQYF
few	TRBV18	.	TRBJ1-1	TGTGCCAGCTCCCCGACGGGGAACACTGAAGCTTTCTTT	CASSPTGNTEAFF